The following is a TCR beta chain sequence with its context. Its antigen remains unknown. This sample was taken from a study of cytomegalovirus exposure and HLA in healthy donors. Whole-study findings and limits: Follow-up analysis later connected one missense variant in DCLRE1C with trimming of TCR beta V- and J-genes. Across donors, sequencing depth was assumed by presence/absence analyses to be roughly uniform.

A multiplex PCR was run with 60 Vbeta primers and 13 Jbeta primers. Assay: immunoSEQ multiplex PCR; the TCRdb copy retains only in-frame clones and omits some. The sample shows about 200,000 clones, 75% to 85% of them seen only once. The specimen was PBMCs. This receptor was obtained from a woman aged 50 to 65 in good health and CMV-seropositive.

For the CDR3, the DNA is TGTGCCAGTAGATCCGGGACAGGGGGCAATCAGCCCCAGCATTTT. Its protein is CASRSGTGGNQPQHF. This chain uses TRBV19 with TRBJ1-5; 10 bases are shared with TRBD1. In germline, CDR1 is LNHDA, CDR2 SQIVND (reference sequence). The CDR3 runs 15 residues. J lost 2 bases, V lost 6 bases, and 4 bases had no gene match.